This T cell receptor beta chain was sequenced during a study of CD8 T cells in ankylosing spondylitis. Study-level points and caveats: Reportedly, disease-linked clones are significantly enriched in ankylosing spondylitis patients' matched synovial fluid. A CD8+ phenotype characterized the disease-linked clones, which were relatively rare in peripheral blood.

The table lists this clonotype with many counts. The target antigen is unknown. In TCRdb, the 5' RACE reads were re-called with MiXCR into one record per CDR3 protein. The sample contains under 300,000 distinct CDR3 sequences, around 9.1% of which appear only once. CDR1 and CDR2 (germline): SGHTA, FQGNSA. CDR3 length equals 15 residues. The J segment lost 3 bases and the V segment lost 3 bases, leaving 4 bases of the junction unmatched. The genes are TRBV7-2 and TRBJ2-4; TRBD1 aligns across 8 bases. The source is a male donor with ankylosing spondylitis or in good health (not recorded which). The sample comprised blood, either unsorted or a sorted T cell fraction (not recorded which). The CDR3 is CASSFYRGDKNIQYF. The DNA for the CDR3 is TGTGCCAGCAGCTTTTACAGGGGGGACAAAAACATTCAGTACTTC. The full variable domain, its missing parts supplied by reference TRBV7-2 and TRBJ2-4, is GAGVSQSPSNKVTEKGKDVELRCDPISGHTALYWYRQSLGQGLEFLIYFQGNSAPDKSGLPSDRFSAERTGGSVSTLTIQRTQQEDSAVYLCASSFYRGDKNIQYFGAGTRLSVL.